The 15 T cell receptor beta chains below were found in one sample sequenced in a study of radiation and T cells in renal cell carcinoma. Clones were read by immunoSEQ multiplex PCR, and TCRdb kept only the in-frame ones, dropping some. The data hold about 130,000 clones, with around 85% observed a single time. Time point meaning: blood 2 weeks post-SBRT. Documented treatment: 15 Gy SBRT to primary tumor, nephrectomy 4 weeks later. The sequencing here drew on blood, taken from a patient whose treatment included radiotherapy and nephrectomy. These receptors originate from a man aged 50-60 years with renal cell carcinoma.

CDR3 amino acids: CASSVGSNAGANVLTF. The DNA of the CDR3 is TGTGCCAGCAGCGTAGGGAGCAATGCTGGGGCCAACGTCCTGACTTTC. The J gene is TRBJ2-6, the V gene TRBV9; unclear D gene. CDR1 SGDLS and CDR2 YYNGEE come from the germline V gene. This CDR3 has 16 residues. The ends were cut back, 0 bases at V and 2 bases at J, with 9 bases in the middle.

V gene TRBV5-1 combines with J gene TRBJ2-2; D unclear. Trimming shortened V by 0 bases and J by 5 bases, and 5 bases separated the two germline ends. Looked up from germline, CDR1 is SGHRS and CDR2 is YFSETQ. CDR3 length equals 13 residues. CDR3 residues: CASSLADTGELFF. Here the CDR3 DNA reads TGCGCCAGCAGCTTGGCGGATACCGGGGAGCTGTTTTTT.

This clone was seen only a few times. This CDR3 is CASSLARGPSYNEQFF. CDR3 bases: TGTGCCAGCAGCTTGGCCAGGGGTCCATCCTACAATGAGCAGTTCTTC. The chain is built from TRBV5-4 and TRBJ2-1; possible D gene TRBD1, 6 bases. With 0 bases removed from V and 1 base from J, the gap between germline ends came to 11 bases. The CDR3 covers 16 residues. The V gene's germline CDR1 is SGHNT and CDR2 YYREEE (reference sequence).

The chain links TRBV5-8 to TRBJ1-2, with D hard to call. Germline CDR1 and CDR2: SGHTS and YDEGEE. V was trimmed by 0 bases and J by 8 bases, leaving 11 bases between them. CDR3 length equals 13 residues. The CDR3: CASSLEGSSGYTF. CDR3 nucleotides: TGTGCCAGCAGCTTGGAAGGGTCCTCCGGCTACACCTTC.

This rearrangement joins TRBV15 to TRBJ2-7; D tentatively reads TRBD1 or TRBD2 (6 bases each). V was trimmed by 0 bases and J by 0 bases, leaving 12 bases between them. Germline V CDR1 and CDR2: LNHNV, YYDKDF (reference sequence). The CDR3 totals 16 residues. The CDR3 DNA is TGTGCCACCAGCAGAGATGGGGGGCCTAACTCCTACGAGCAGTACTTC. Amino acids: CATSRDGGPNSYEQYF.

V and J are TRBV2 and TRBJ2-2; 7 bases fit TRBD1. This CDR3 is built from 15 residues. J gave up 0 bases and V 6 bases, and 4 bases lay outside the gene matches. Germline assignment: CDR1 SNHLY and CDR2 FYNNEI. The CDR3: CASRTGTANTGELFF. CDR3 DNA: TGTGCCAGCAGAACCGGGACAGCGAACACCGGGGAGCTGTTTTTT.

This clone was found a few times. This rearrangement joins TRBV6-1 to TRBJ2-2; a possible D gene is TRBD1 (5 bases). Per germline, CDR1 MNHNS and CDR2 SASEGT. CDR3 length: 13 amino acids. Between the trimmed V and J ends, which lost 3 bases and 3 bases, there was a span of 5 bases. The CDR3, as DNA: TGTGCCAGCAGTGACAGGGACACCGGGGAGCTGTTTTTT. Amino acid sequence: CASSDRDTGELFF.

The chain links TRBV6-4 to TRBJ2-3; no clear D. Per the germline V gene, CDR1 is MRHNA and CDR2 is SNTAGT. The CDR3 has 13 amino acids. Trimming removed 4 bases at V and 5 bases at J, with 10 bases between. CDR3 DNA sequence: TGTGCCAGCAGTGCTCTCGGCGGAGATACGCAGTATTTT. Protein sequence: CASSALGGDTQYF.

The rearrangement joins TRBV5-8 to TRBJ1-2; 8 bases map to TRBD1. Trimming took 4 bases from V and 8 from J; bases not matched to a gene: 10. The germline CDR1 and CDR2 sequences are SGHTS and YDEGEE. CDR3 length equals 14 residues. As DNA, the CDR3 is TGTGCCAGCAGCCGCAGGGGGCGCGGTGACGGCTACACCTTC. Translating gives CASSRRGRGDGYTF.

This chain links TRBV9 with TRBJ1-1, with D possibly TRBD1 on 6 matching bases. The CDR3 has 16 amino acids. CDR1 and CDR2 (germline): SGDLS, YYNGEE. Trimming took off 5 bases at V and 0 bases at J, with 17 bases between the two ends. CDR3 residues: CASSSELGQLNTEAFF. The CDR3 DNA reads TGTGCCAGCAGTAGTGAGCTAGGACAGTTGAACACTGAAGCTTTCTTT.

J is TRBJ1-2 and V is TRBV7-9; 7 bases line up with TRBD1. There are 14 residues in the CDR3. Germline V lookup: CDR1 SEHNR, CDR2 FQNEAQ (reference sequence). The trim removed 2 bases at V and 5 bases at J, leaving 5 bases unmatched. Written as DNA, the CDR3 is TGTGCCAGCAGCTTACGCGGGACAGATTATGGCTACACCTTC. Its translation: CASSLRGTDYGYTF.

The DNA of the CDR3 is TGTGCCAGCCGAGACAGACTCGATAATGAAAAACTGTTTTTT. It translates to CASRDRLDNEKLFF. The V gene is TRBV6-5, the J gene TRBJ1-4, with TRBD1 as a possible D gene (5 bases). The CDR3 has 14 residues. V was trimmed by 8 bases and J by 4 bases, leaving 14 bases between them. CDR1 and CDR2 from the germline V gene are MNHEY and SVGAGI.

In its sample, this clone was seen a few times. This CDR3 reads CASSLVGRGDEQYF. The CDR3 DNA is TGCGCCAGCAGCTTGGTGGGACGAGGGGACGAGCAGTACTTC. The rearrangement uses TRBV5-1 and TRBJ2-7, with D tentatively TRBD1 or TRBD2 (5 bases each). This CDR3 has 14 amino acids. V lost 0 bases and J lost 5, with 12 bases in between. The V gene's germline CDR1 is SGHRS and CDR2 YFSETQ.

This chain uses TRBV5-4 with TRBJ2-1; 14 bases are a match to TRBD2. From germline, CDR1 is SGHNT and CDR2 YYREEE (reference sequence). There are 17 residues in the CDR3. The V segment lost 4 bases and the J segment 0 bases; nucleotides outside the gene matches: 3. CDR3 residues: CASSGGLAGVSYNEQFF. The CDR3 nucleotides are TGTGCCAGCAGCGGGGGACTAGCGGGAGTCTCCTACAATGAGCAGTTCTTC. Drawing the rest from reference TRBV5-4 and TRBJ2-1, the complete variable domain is ETGVTQSPTHLIKTRGQQVTLRCSSQSGHNTVSWYQQALGQGPQFIFQYYREEENGRGNFPPRFSGLQFPNYSSELNVNALELDDSALYLCASSGGLAGVSYNEQFFGPGTRLTVL.

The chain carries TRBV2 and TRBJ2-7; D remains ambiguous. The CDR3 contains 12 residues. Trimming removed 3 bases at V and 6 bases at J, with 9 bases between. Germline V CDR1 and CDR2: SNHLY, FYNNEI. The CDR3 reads CASSDDVGEQYF. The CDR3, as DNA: TGTGCCAGCAGTGATGACGTTGGCGAGCAGTACTTC. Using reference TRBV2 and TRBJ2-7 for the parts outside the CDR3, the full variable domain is EPEVTQTPSHQVTQMGQEVILRCVPISNHLYFYWYRQILGQKVEFLVSFYNNEISEKSEIFDDQFSVERPDGSNFTLKIRSTKLEDSAMYFCASSDDVGEQYFGPGTRLTVT.